The subject of this entry is one T cell receptor (beta chain). Antigen: not known. The sample belongs to a study of OX40 agonist ivuxolimab in advanced cancers. Study context: Patients were infused with ivuxolimab every 2 weeks at 0.01 to 10 mg/kg. Study outcomes and limitations: At doses 0.1 to 3.0 mg/kg, CD4+ and CD8+ clones expanded.

CDR3 length equals 16 residues. V lost 3 bases and J 7 bases, leaving 21 bases between the germline ends. Looked up from germline, CDR1 is MNHNS and CDR2 is SASEGT. Libraries were prepared by immunoSEQ multiplex PCR; TCRdb keeps only in-frame clonotypes and omits some of them. The sample lists around 37,000 clones, around four fifths occurring once. This sample comprised CD4+ or CD8+ T cells sorted from blood, obtained in a trial of the OX40 agonist ivuxolimab. The clonotype originates from an adult with an advanced solid tumor such as melanoma, head and neck, liver or kidney cancer. V usage is TRBV6-1 and J usage is TRBJ1-1; D remains unclear. Here the CDR3 reads CASSDRAGLGWGEAFF. The DNA for the CDR3 is TGTGCCAGCAGTGATAGAGCAGGCCTCGGATGGGGTGAAGCTTTCTTT.